This T cell receptor beta chain was sequenced for a study of blood T cell repertoires in COVID-19. The germline gives CDR1 SNHLY, CDR2 FYNNEI. The CDR3 spans 14 residues. V was shortened by 6 bases and J by 4 bases, with 13 bases between the two germline ends. TCRdb's table, derived via immunoSEQ multiplex PCR, lists solely in-frame clones and lacks some. This sample has about 150,000 clones; less than 85% occur once, and the top ten carry 8% to 11%. The sequenced material came from peripheral blood. The genes are TRBV2 and TRBJ1-3; possibly TRBD1 for D (6 bases). This receptor was taken from a woman older than 75 with active or convalescent COVID-19. The CDR3 reads CASSVRTAGNTIYF. CDR3 nucleotides: TGTGCCAGCAGCGTTAGGACAGCCGGAAACACCATATATTTT.